This T cell receptor (beta chain) was obtained from a study of human T cells and chemical hapten exposure. TCRdb processed the RACE reads anew with MiXCR; each CDR3 protein has one entry. The data contain about 45,000 distinct CDR3 sequences, about 3.5% of them singletons. Specified time point: healthy volunteer bleed at 6 weeks. Whole blood that had not been fractionated was the source of extracted total RNA. CDR3 size: 13 residues. CDR1 and CDR2 from the germline V gene are GTSNPN and SVGIG (reference sequence). V was cut by 3 bases and J by 0 bases, with 7 bases left in between. This clonotype was seen many times.

The sample taken for sequencing was whole blood. The chain has TRBV30 and TRBJ2-3, with no clear D. The clonotype was recovered from a human donor in good health. Some clones in this sample may be carry-over from other donors' samples. CDR3 nucleotides: TGTGCCTGGAGAGCATCGAGCACAGATACGCAGTATTTT. Protein: CAWRASSTDTQYF.